This is a list of T cell receptor beta chains from one sample in a study of T cells in Graves' hyperthyroidism and ophthalmopathy. One entry per CDR3 protein results from TCRdb running MiXCR on the multiplex PCR reads. The table lists approximately 400,000 distinct CDR3 sequences, around a sixth of them singletons. The specimen was blood. The source of these receptors is a woman younger than 35 with Graves' hyperthyroidism that later progressed to Graves' ophthalmopathy. Both conserved end residues are part of each CDR3. D genes are given only for firm matches. The size of a clone is reported for some rows only, either as once, few or many, or as a class for expanded clones.

D: .
size: .
J: TRBJ1-2
V: TRBV27
CDR3: CASTSLQGRVEDGYTF
DNA: TGTGCCAGCACCTCCCTGCAGGGGAGGGTAGAGGATGGCTACACCTTC

D: .
size: many
J: TRBJ2-3
V: TRBV6-5
CDR3: CASSYTLARGTDTQYF
DNA: TGTGCCAGCAGTTACACGTTAGCTAGGGGCACAGATACGCAGTATTTT

D: .
size: .
J: TRBJ2-7
V: TRBV4-1
CDR3: CASSQVQRGGNEQYF
DNA: TGCGCCAGCAGCCAAGTTCAGAGGGGAGGTAACGAGCAGTACTTC

D: .
size: .
J: TRBJ1-2
V: TRBV2
CDR3: CASRPGTGGYTF
DNA: TGTGCCAGCAGGCCGGGGACGGGTGGCTACACCTTC

D: .
size: .
J: TRBJ1-2
V: TRBV20-1
CDR3: CSARRDIENYGYTF
DNA: TGCAGTGCTAGGCGGGACATCGAAAATTATGGCTACACCTTC

D: .
size: few
J: TRBJ2-7
V: TRBV20-1
CDR3: CSARYNPWEQYF
DNA: TGCAGTGCTAGATATAACCCGTGGGAGCAGTACTTC

D: .
size: many
J: TRBJ1-2
V: TRBV7-2
CDR3: CASSRTPVNYGYTF
DNA: TGTGCCAGCAGCCGAACCCCAGTTAACTATGGCTACACCTTC

D: TRBD1
size: few
J: TRBJ2-7
V: TRBV4-2
CDR3: CASSQETGASFTYEQYF
DNA: TGTGCCAGCAGCCAAGAGACAGGGGCGTCTTTTACCTACGAGCAGTACTTC

D: .
size: few
J: TRBJ2-1
V: TRBV3-1
CDR3: CASSQDKMDWAYNEQFF
DNA: TGTGCCAGCAGCCAAGATAAGATGGACTGGGCCTACAATGAGCAGTTCTTC

D: TRBD1
size: .
J: TRBJ1-1
V: TRBV12-3/TRBV12-4
CDR3: CASSTDRVYNTEAFF
DNA: TGTGCCAGCAGTACTGACAGGGTCTATAACACTGAAGCTTTCTTT

D: TRBD1
size: few
J: TRBJ1-2
V: TRBV7-9
CDR3: CASSSSDRSNYGYTF
DNA: TGTGCCAGCAGCTCCTCGGACAGGTCCAACTATGGCTACACCTTC

D: TRBD1
size: .
J: TRBJ1-1
V: TRBV28
CDR3: CATKTGMNTEAFF
DNA: TGTGCCACCAAGACAGGGATGAACACTGAAGCTTTCTTT

D: TRBD2
size: .
J: TRBJ2-7
V: TRBV6-5
CDR3: CASSYGGGDYEQYF
DNA: TGTGCCAGCAGTTACGGGGGGGGAGACTACGAGCAGTACTTC

D: TRBD2
size: many
J: TRBJ2-3
V: TRBV28
CDR3: CATLGDAGARDTQYF
DNA: TGTGCCACTCTCGGGGACGCGGGAGCCCGGGATACGCAGTATTTT

D: TRBD1
size: .
J: TRBJ1-6
V: TRBV5-5
CDR3: CASSIQGNNSPLHF
DNA: TGTGCCAGCAGCATACAGGGGAACAATTCACCCCTCCACTTT

D: TRBD2
size: .
J: TRBJ2-5
V: TRBV7-2
CDR3: CASSAPGLAVGETQYF
DNA: TGTGCCAGCAGCGCACCGGGACTAGCGGTAGGGGAGACCCAGTACTTC

D: .
size: few
J: TRBJ2-5
V: TRBV18
CDR3: CASSLGIGPETQYF
DNA: TGTGCCAGCTCACTAGGAATAGGGCCGGAGACCCAGTACTTC

D: TRBD1
size: .
J: TRBJ1-1
V: TRBV28
CDR3: CASSHYWTGGTEAFF
DNA: TGTGCCAGCAGTCACTATTGGACAGGGGGCACTGAAGCTTTCTTT

D: TRBD2
size: many
J: TRBJ2-7
V: TRBV28
CDR3: CASSLLWLAGPWEQYF
DNA: TGTGCCAGCAGTTTATTGTGGCTAGCGGGTCCCTGGGAGCAGTACTTC

D: TRBD2
size: .
J: TRBJ2-3
V: TRBV4-2
CDR3: CASSRRGGPTDTQYF
DNA: TGTGCCAGCAGCCGCCGGGGGGGCCCCACAGATACGCAGTATTTT

D: .
size: many
J: TRBJ2-1
V: TRBV7-3
CDR3: CASSLNLYNEQFF
DNA: TGTGCCAGCAGTCTCAATTTATACAATGAGCAGTTCTTC

D: TRBD1
size: many
J: TRBJ1-1
V: TRBV20-1
CDR3: CSARDPLQGATNTEAFF
DNA: TGCAGTGCTAGAGACCCACTACAGGGGGCGACGAACACTGAAGCTTTCTTT

D: .
size: .
J: TRBJ2-5
V: TRBV19
CDR3: CASSMNREWSTQYF
DNA: TGTGCCAGTAGTATGAATCGGGAGTGGTCGACCCAGTACTTC

D: .
size: many
J: TRBJ1-5
V: TRBV12-3/TRBV12-4
CDR3: CASSLWGSDSNQPQHF
DNA: TGTGCCAGCAGTTTATGGGGCAGCGATAGCAATCAGCCCCAGCATTTT

D: .
size: many
J: TRBJ2-1
V: TRBV11-3
CDR3: CASSFRADNEQFF
DNA: TGTGCCAGCAGCTTCCGGGCCGACAATGAGCAGTTCTTC

D: TRBD1
size: few
J: TRBJ2-5
V: TRBV4-2
CDR3: CASSQEWTGKETQYF
DNA: TGTGCCAGCAGCCAAGAGTGGACAGGAAAAGAGACCCAGTACTTC

D: .
size: many
J: TRBJ2-3
V: TRBV20-1
CDR3: CSVIAESNTDTQYF
DNA: TGCAGTGTTATAGCGGAGAGCAACACAGATACGCAGTATTTT

D: .
size: many
J: TRBJ2-1
V: TRBV3-1
CDR3: CASSQETAGYYNEQFF
DNA: TGTGCCAGCAGCCAAGAAACGGCTGGATATTACAATGAGCAGTTCTTC

D: .
size: many
J: TRBJ1-2
V: TRBV3-1
CDR3: CASAPAGLGYTF
DNA: TGTGCCAGCGCCCCAGCTGGTCTGGGCTACACCTTC

D: .
size: many
J: TRBJ2-7
V: TRBV29-1
CDR3: CSVEDGGYEQYF
DNA: TGCAGCGTTGAAGATGGGGGTTACGAGCAGTACTTC

D: .
size: many
J: TRBJ1-5
V: TRBV2
CDR3: CASSESVTQNQPQHF
DNA: TGTGCCAGCAGTGAATCGGTTACCCAAAATCAGCCCCAGCATTTT

D: .
size: few
J: TRBJ1-6
V: TRBV7-9
CDR3: CASSLGTAHNSPLHF
DNA: TGTGCCAGCAGCTTAGGGACAGCTCATAATTCACCCCTCCACTTT

D: .
size: many
J: TRBJ2-3
V: TRBV7-9
CDR3: CASSLEGLHTDTQYF
DNA: TGTGCCAGCAGCTTAGAGGGGCTCCACACAGATACGCAGTATTTT

D: .
size: .
J: TRBJ1-1
V: TRBV4-3
CDR3: CASSQGRGEAFF
DNA: TGCGCCAGCAGCCAAGGGAGGGGGGAAGCTTTCTTT

D: TRBD1
size: .
J: TRBJ1-1
V: TRBV4-2
CDR3: CASGHRGTGEAFF
DNA: TGTGCCAGCGGGCACAGGGGTACGGGTGAAGCTTTCTTT

D: .
size: .
J: TRBJ1-4
V: TRBV5-8
CDR3: CASSLPPNGKLFF
DNA: TGTGCCAGCAGCTTGCCCCCTAATGGAAAACTGTTTTTT

D: .
size: many
J: TRBJ1-2
V: TRBV7-2
CDR3: CASSLAWGGRDYGYTF
DNA: TGTGCCAGCAGCTTAGCGTGGGGAGGTAGGGACTATGGCTACACCTTC

D: TRBD2
size: many
J: TRBJ2-2
V: TRBV28
CDR3: CASGGLFEREAVELFF
DNA: TGTGCCAGCGGGGGTTTATTTGAGCGGGAGGCAGTGGAGCTGTTTTTT

D: .
size: many
J: TRBJ2-3
V: TRBV6-6
CDR3: CASSYGQRLSTDTQYF
DNA: TGTGCCAGCAGTTACGGGCAGCGATTAAGCACAGATACGCAGTATTTT

D: TRBD1
size: many
J: TRBJ1-2
V: TRBV6-1
CDR3: CASSPGTVRYGYTF
DNA: TGTGCCAGCAGTCCCGGGACAGTCCGATATGGCTACACCTTC

D: .
size: .
J: TRBJ2-7
V: TRBV7-8
CDR3: CASSPGRLSYEQYF
DNA: TGTGCCAGCAGCCCGGGACGCCTTTCCTACGAGCAGTACTTC

D: .
size: many
J: TRBJ1-5
V: TRBV27
CDR3: CASSPSGAGVEPQHF
DNA: TGTGCCAGCAGTCCGTCCGGGGCGGGCGTGGAGCCCCAGCATTTT

D: .
size: many
J: TRBJ1-1
V: TRBV6-2/TRBV6-3
CDR3: CASSWTYMNTEAFF
DNA: TGTGCCAGCAGTTGGACATATATGAACACTGAAGCTTTCTTT

D: .
size: many
J: TRBJ2-5
V: TRBV28
CDR3: CASSGQQKETQYF
DNA: TGTGCCAGCAGTGGACAGCAAAAAGAGACCCAGTACTTC

D: TRBD1
size: many
J: TRBJ1-2
V: TRBV28
CDR3: CASSYQGETNYGYTF
DNA: TGTGCCAGCAGTTACCAGGGGGAGACTAACTATGGCTACACCTTC

D: .
size: many
J: TRBJ2-1
V: TRBV5-5
CDR3: CASSFFGDEQFF
DNA: TGTGCCAGCAGCTTTTTCGGGGATGAGCAGTTCTTC

D: .
size: many
J: TRBJ2-1
V: TRBV20-1
CDR3: CSARDWQNEQFF
DNA: TGCAGTGCTAGAGATTGGCAGAATGAGCAGTTCTTC

D: .
size: many
J: TRBJ1-1
V: TRBV19
CDR3: CASTNALLRDTEAFF
DNA: TGTGCCAGCACCAACGCACTCTTAAGGGACACTGAAGCTTTCTTT